This T cell receptor (beta chain) was identified during a study of CD8+CD57+ T cells in acquired aplastic anemia. Overall study context: Sorted CD4+ and CD8+ cells yielded about 2.9 ug of DNA on average.

In this sample, this clonotype turned up once. Its antigen is currently unknown. Trimming shortened V by 8 bases and J by 0 bases, and 14 bases separated the two germline ends. The germline V gene has CDR1 SNHLY and CDR2 FYNNEI. The CDR3 extends over 15 amino acids. Selection for sequencing was limited to patients who had shown CD8+CD57+ cell expansion by flow cytometry. Each of the patients presented with severe acquired aplastic anemia. Study results and limitations: A significant difference in CD8+ Simpson's diversity between patients and controls was not found.

The study profiled TCR beta VDJ and CDR3 using genomic DNA as template. Using its own MiXCR run on the reads, TCRdb lists one record per CDR3 protein. The sample has roughly 240,000 distinct CDR3 sequences; around 45% are singletons. Sequencing was carried out using sorted CD4+, CD8+, or CD8+CD57+ T cells (not recorded which) from PBMCs. The chain joins TRBV2 to TRBJ1-3; possible D gene TRBD1, 5 bases. This clonotype was sampled from a human donor with aplastic anemia. The DNA of the CDR3 is TGTGCCAGCCGCATGACAGTGGGCTCTGGAAACACCATATATTTT. It translates to CASRMTVGSGNTIYF.